The 4 T cell receptor beta chains in this list originate from one sample, sequenced in a study of cytotoxic CD8 clonotypes in ibrutinib-treated CLL. Sequenced by immunoSEQ multiplex PCR; TCRdb stores in-frame clones only, minus some. The sample has fewer than 50,000 clones, under 80% seen once. The specimen comprised PBMCs, sampled after 24 months of ibrutinib treatment. Receptors were obtained from a human donor with chronic lymphocytic leukemia.

To note about this clone: Relative to the germline gene, one junction end is altered; a read error may explain this. The rearrangement joins TRBV7-7 to TRBJ1-1, with D tentatively TRBD1 (6 bases). The germline V gene has CDR1 SSHAT and CDR2 FNYEAQ (reference sequence). This CDR3 spans 17 amino acids. DNA for the CDR3: TGTGCTAGCAGTCCCAGTGGGGGGGGGCCGAGGGACACTGAAGCTTTCTTT. Amino acids: CASSPSGGGPRDTEAFF.

The table lists this clone with a few counts. This chain joins TRBV4-1 and TRBJ2-2, with 7 bases fitting TRBD2. V was clipped by 5 bases and J by 5 bases; unmatched bases: 8. The CDR3 length is 15 residues. Germline V gene lookup returns CDR1 MGHRA and CDR2 YSYEKL. The chain's CDR3 is CASSFGTTTTGELFF. The CDR3 DNA reads TGCGCCAGCAGCTTCGGGACTACGACTACCGGGGAGCTGTTTTTT.

The rearrangement uses TRBV10-2 and TRBJ1-1; D gene unclear. V gave up 6 bases and J gave up 1 base, with 6 bases separating them. Germline V gene lookup returns CDR1 WSHSY and CDR2 SAAADI. CDR3 length: 12 residues. CDR3 sequence reads: CASRWANTEAFF. The CDR3 DNA sequence: TGCGCCAGCAGGTGGGCGAACACTGAAGCTTTCTTT.

This chain joins TRBV5-1 and TRBJ2-3; TRBD2 matches at 12 bases. Germline lookup yields CDR1 SGHRS and CDR2 YFSETQ. This CDR3 is 16 amino acids long. Germline trimming cut 4 bases from V and 2 bases from J; bases unmatched to any gene: 5. In nucleotides, the CDR3 is TGCGCCAGCAGCCCCGGACTAGCGGGGCCCACAGATACGCAGTATTTT. Its translation: CASSPGLAGPTDTQYF.